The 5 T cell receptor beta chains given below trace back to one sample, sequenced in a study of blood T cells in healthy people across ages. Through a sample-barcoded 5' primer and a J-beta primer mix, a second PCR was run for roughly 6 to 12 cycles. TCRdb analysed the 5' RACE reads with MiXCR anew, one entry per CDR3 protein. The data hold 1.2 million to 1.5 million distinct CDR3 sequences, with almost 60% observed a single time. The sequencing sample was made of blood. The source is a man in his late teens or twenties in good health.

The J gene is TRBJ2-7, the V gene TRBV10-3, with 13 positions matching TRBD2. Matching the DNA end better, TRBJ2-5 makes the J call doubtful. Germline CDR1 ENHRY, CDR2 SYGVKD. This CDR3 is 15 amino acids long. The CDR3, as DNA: TGTGCCTCGACTTCGGGACTAGCGGGACAAGAGACCCAGTACTTC. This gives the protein CASTSGLAGQETQYF.

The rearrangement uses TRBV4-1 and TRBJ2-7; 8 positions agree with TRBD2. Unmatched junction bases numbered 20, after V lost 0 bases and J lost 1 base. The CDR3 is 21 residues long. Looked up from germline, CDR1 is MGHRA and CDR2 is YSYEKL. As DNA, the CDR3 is TGCGCCAGCAGCCAAGATAGCCTTCTAGCGGGCGACCTAAAGAGGTCCTACGAGCAGTACTTC. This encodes CASSQDSLLAGDLKRSYEQYF.

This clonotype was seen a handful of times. In DNA, the CDR3 is TGCGCCAGCAGCCAAGATCTAGCTAGCGGGGGGCACAGTGAGCAGTTCTTC. This codes for CASSQDLASGGHSEQFF. V and J are TRBV4-3 and TRBJ2-1; 11 bases map to TRBD2. V gave up 0 bases and J gave up 9 bases; unmatched junction bases: 10. The germline gives CDR1 LGHNA, CDR2 YSLEER. This CDR3 contains 17 residues.

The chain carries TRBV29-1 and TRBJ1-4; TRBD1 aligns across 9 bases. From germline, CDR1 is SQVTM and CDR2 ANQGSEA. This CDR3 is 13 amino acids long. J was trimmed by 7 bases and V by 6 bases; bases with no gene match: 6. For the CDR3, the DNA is TGCAGCGTAGCGGGACAGGGAAGTGAAAAACTGTTTTTT. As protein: CSVAGQGSEKLFF.

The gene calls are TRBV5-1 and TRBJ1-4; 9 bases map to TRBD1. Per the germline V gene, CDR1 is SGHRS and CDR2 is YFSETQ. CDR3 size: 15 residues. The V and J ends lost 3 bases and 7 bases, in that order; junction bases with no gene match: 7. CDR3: CASSSGQGGGEKLFF. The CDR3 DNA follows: TGCGCCAGCAGCTCGGGACAGGGAGGAGGTGAAAAACTGTTTTTT.